The following is a T cell receptor beta chain sequence with its context. The data are from a study of blood T cell repertoires in COVID-19. Libraries were prepared by immunoSEQ multiplex PCR; TCRdb keeps only in-frame clonotypes and omits some of them. The sample has about 190,000 clones, around 80% seen once. The CDR3 contains 13 residues. In germline, CDR1 is SGDLS, CDR2 YYNGEE. Deletions cut 4 bases from V and 4 bases from J, with 12 bases between. V gene TRBV9 combines with J gene TRBJ2-7; D is perhaps TRBD2 (6 bases). This TCR was recovered from an elderly woman with active or convalescent COVID-19. Sequencing was done on a sample of peripheral blood. The CDR3, as DNA: TGTGCCAGCAGCCCATCCGGGGGTTACGAGCAGTACTTC. Translation gives CASSPSGGYEQYF.